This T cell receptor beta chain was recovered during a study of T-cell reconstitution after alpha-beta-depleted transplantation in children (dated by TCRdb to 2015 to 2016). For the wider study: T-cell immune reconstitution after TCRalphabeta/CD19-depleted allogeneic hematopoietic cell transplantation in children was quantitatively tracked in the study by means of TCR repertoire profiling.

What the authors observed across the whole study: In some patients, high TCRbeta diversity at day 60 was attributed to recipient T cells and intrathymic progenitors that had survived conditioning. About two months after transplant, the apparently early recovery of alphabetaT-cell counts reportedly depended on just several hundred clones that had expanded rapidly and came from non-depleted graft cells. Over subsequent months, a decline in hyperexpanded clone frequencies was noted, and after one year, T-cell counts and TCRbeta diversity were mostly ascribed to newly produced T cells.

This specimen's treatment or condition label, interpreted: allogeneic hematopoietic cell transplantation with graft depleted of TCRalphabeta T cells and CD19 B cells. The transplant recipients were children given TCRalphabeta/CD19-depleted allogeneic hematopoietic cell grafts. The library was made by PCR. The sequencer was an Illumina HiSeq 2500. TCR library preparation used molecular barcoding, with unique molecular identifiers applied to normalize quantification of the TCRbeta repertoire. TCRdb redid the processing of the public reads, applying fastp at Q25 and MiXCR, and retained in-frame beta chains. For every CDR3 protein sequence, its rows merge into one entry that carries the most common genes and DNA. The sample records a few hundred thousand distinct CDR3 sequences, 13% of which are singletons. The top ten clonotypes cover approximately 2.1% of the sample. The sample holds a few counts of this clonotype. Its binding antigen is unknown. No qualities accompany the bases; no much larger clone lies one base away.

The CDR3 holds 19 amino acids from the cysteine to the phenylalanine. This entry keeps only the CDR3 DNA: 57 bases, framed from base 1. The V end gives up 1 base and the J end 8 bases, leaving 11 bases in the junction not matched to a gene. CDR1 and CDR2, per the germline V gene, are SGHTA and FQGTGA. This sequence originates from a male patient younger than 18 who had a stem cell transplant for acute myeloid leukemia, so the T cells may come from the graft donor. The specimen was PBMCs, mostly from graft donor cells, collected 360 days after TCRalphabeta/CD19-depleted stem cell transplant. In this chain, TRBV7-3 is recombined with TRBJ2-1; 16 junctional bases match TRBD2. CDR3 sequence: CASSLSQGVGTSGRDEQFF. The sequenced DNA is TGTGCCAGCAGCTTAAGTCAGGGGGTCGGGACTAGCGGGAGGGATGAGCAGTTCTTC.